The 21 T cell receptor beta chains given below trace back to one sample, sequenced in a study of beta chain features in type 1 diabetes. The study reverse transcribed the entire isolated RNA, so it sequenced expressed TCRB transcripts. TCRdb keeps only in-frame clones here, not all; method: immunoSEQ multiplex PCR. The repertoire holds around 16,000 clones, with 55% as singletons. The specimen sequenced was stem cell memory CD4+ T cells from blood. These receptors originate from a woman aged 18-29 years in good health.

The V call is TRBV6-1, the J call TRBJ2-7, with a possible D match to TRBD1 (6 bases). The V end was cut by 5 bases, the J end by 0 bases, with 11 bases between. Germline V lookup: CDR1 MNHNS, CDR2 SASEGT. The CDR3 contains 14 residues. The CDR3 loop reads CASSHGQFSYEQYF. DNA for the CDR3: TGTGCCAGCAGTCACGGACAGTTCTCCTACGAGCAGTACTTC.

A single count supports this clone. V usage is TRBV19 and J usage is TRBJ2-3; 13 bases are shared with TRBD2. This CDR3 has 15 residues. CDR1 LNHDA and CDR2 SQIVND come from the germline V gene (reference sequence). Germline trimming cut 5 bases from V and 1 base from J; bases unmatched to any gene: 0. The CDR3, as DNA: TGTGCCAGTAGTGGACTAGCGGGGGGCACAGATACGCAGTATTTT. It specifies CASSGLAGGTDTQYF.

The chain employs TRBV7-8 and TRBJ1-1; no clear D gene. V was pared by 0 bases and J by 0 bases, with 17 bases between. The CDR3 is made up of 18 amino acids. The germline V gene has CDR1 SGHVS and CDR2 FQNEAQ. The CDR3 protein is CASSLASDSTSMNTEAFF. CDR3 bases: TGTGCCAGCAGCTTAGCGTCGGACTCTACCTCAATGAACACTGAAGCTTTCTTT. Drawing the rest from reference TRBV7-8 and TRBJ1-1, the complete variable domain is GAGVSQSPRYKVAKRGQDVALRCDPISGHVSLFWYQQALGQGPEFLTYFQNEAQLDKSGLPSDRFFAERPEGSVSTLKIQRTQQEDSAVYLCASSLASDSTSMNTEAFFGQGTRLTVV.

The chain links TRBV5-1 to TRBJ2-5; 13 nucleotides line up with TRBD2. The V and J ends lost 3 bases and 3 bases, in that order; junction bases with no gene match: 5. This CDR3 has 16 amino acids. Germline loops: CDR1 SGHRS, CDR2 YFSETQ. This CDR3 reads CASSSGLAGTKETQYF. CDR3 nucleotide sequence: TGCGCCAGCAGCTCGGGACTAGCGGGGACCAAAGAGACCCAGTACTTC.

This clone has a handful of counts. The rearrangement uses TRBV5-4 and TRBJ2-7, with D hard to call. Trimming cost V 4 bases and J 1 base, with 12 bases left between them. The CDR3 covers 14 residues. In germline, CDR1 is SGHNT, CDR2 YYREEE (reference sequence). The CDR3 reads CASSPTTASYEQYF. The CDR3 DNA is TGTGCCAGCAGCCCTACCACAGCTTCCTACGAGCAGTACTTC.

V is TRBV29-1 and J is TRBJ1-2; TRBD1 matches at 11 bases. The CDR3 is made up of 12 amino acids. Germline V CDR1 and CDR2: SQVTM, ANQGSEA. The ends lost 6 bases at V and 4 bases at J; junction bases unmatched: 1. CDR3 bases: TGCAGCGTGGGGACAGGGGGCTATGGCTACACCTTC. Amino acids: CSVGTGGYGYTF.

The V and J genes are TRBV18 and TRBJ2-7; TRBD2 agrees at 9 bases. V trimming: 0 bases; J trimming: 3 bases; junction bases outside the gene matches: 6. Germline V gene sequence: CDR1 KGHSH, CDR2 LQKENI. The CDR3 is made up of 16 amino acids. The chain's CDR3 is CASSPPGTSHDYEQYF. The CDR3 DNA is TGTGCCAGCTCACCACCGGGGACTAGCCACGACTACGAGCAGTACTTC.

This chain links TRBV20-1 with TRBJ2-7; D not resolved. The CDR3 loop spans 11 amino acids. In germline, CDR1 is DFQATT, CDR2 SNEGSKA (reference sequence). V was shortened by 7 bases and J by 4 bases, with 11 bases between the two germline ends. DNA for the CDR3: TGCAGTGTTCCCGACTGGTACGAGCAGTACTTC. It encodes CSVPDWYEQYF.

This clone was seen more than once but under ten times. V usage is TRBV7-2 and J usage is TRBJ2-7; 7 bases are a match to TRBD2. V shed 5 bases and J 3 bases; nucleotides not matched to a gene: 4. Germline lookup yields CDR1 SGHTA and CDR2 FQGNSA. The CDR3 spans 13 residues. CDR3 amino acids: CASSSRTSYEQYF. CDR3 nucleotide sequence: TGTGCCAGCAGCAGCCGGACTAGCTACGAGCAGTACTTC.

The chain uses TRBV25-1 and TRBJ2-7; tentative D call: TRBD1 (5 bases). The germline gives CDR1 MGHDK, CDR2 SYGVNS. The CDR3 loop spans 12 amino acids. V lost 6 bases and J lost 2, with 8 bases in between. This CDR3 is CASRGLTYEQYF. CDR3 in DNA: TGTGCCAGCAGGGGGCTTACCTACGAGCAGTACTTC.

V is TRBV7-9 and J is TRBJ1-4; no clear D. The CDR3 covers 15 residues. The V end lost 1 base, the J end lost 5 bases, and 11 bases lay between the germline ends. Germline V gene data show CDR1 as SEHNR and CDR2 as FQNEAQ (reference sequence). Here the CDR3 DNA reads TGTGCCAGCAGCTTAGGAGGCGGGTTCAATGAAAAACTGTTTTTT. As protein: CASSLGGGFNEKLFF.

This chain connects TRBV7-3 to TRBJ2-7; 8 nucleotides agree with TRBD1. The CDR3 contains 15 residues. The junction had 5 bases not matched to a gene; V was cut back by 3 bases and J by 1 base. Germline assignment: CDR1 SGHTA and CDR2 FQGTGA. The CDR3 spells CASSLDRATSYEQYF. In DNA, the CDR3 is TGTGCCAGCAGCTTGGACAGGGCTACATCCTACGAGCAGTACTTC. Full variable domain (remainder filled in from reference TRBV7-3 and TRBJ2-7): GAGVSQTPSNKVTEKGKYVELRCDPISGHTALYWYRQSLGQGPEFLIYFQGTGAADDSGLPNDRFFAVRPEGSVSTLKIQRTERGDSAVYLCASSLDRATSYEQYFGPGTRLTVT.

This clone was picked up a small number of times. The chain is built from TRBV4-2 and TRBJ2-7; D not certain. The V gene's germline CDR1 is LGHNA and CDR2 YNFKEQ. The CDR3 is made up of 13 amino acids. V was clipped by 0 bases and J by 2 bases, with 5 bases between them. In nucleotides, the CDR3 is TGTGCCAGCAGCCAAGATCCTACCTACGAGCAGTACTTC. Translation: CASSQDPTYEQYF.

This clone was seen a handful of times. V is TRBV23-1 and J is TRBJ1-5, with 7 positions matching TRBD1. TRBV23-1 is an ORF, and what it does is uncertain. The CDR3 is 15 amino acids. The ends lost 2 bases at V and 7 bases at J; junction bases unmatched: 8. In DNA form, the CDR3 reads TGCGCCAGCAGTCAAGAGGGGGCATTTAAACAGCCCCAGCATTTT. The encoded protein is CASSQEGAFKQPQHF.

The rearrangement joins TRBV6-1 to TRBJ2-1; D is perhaps TRBD1 (5 bases). This CDR3 spans 15 amino acids. V lost 2 bases, J lost 10 bases, and 18 bases lay in between. Germline loops: CDR1 MNHNS, CDR2 SASEGT. The CDR3 DNA reads as TGTGCCAGCAGTGAACGACAGCCCCGGTTCTCAGAGCAGTTCTTC. Residues: CASSERQPRFSEQFF.

The chain carries TRBV5-4 and TRBJ2-7; no reliable D call. The CDR3 totals 14 residues. CDR1 and CDR2 (germline): SGHNT, YYREEE (reference sequence). The germline V and J ends were trimmed by 4 bases and 5 bases, with 16 bases remaining between them. The CDR3, as DNA: TGTGCCAGCAGCCTCACCGGTGTTTTGGACGAGCAGTACTTC. Translation: CASSLTGVLDEQYF.

The rearrangement uses TRBV2 and TRBJ2-7; tentative D call: TRBD1 (6 bases). V lost 2 bases and J 7 bases, leaving 15 bases between the germline ends. The length of the CDR3 is 14 residues. Germline CDR1 and CDR2: SNHLY and FYNNEI. The CDR3: CASSERGRQVEQYF. In nucleotides, the CDR3 is TGTGCCAGCAGTGAAAGGGGTAGACAGGTTGAGCAGTACTTC.

The V gene is TRBV5-1, the J gene TRBJ2-4, with 9 bases lining up with TRBD2. Trimming at V came to 1 base and at J to 8 bases, leaving 4 bases not matched to a gene. From germline, CDR1 is SGHRS and CDR2 YFSETQ. This CDR3 contains 14 residues. As DNA, the CDR3 is TGCGCCAGCAGCTTGAATGGCGGGGGGGACATTCAGTACTTC. Protein: CASSLNGGGDIQYF.

This clone was observed a single time. V gene TRBV10-3 combines with J gene TRBJ1-1, with D possibly being TRBD1 (5 bases). V lost 4 bases and J 2 bases, leaving 8 bases between the germline ends. CDR3 length equals 13 residues. Looked up from germline, CDR1 is ENHRY and CDR2 is SYGVKD. CDR3 DNA: TGTGCCATCAGTGTGGGGACTAACACTGAAGCTTTCTTT. Translation gives CAISVGTNTEAFF.

V is TRBV14 and J is TRBJ2-1; no clear D gene. In germline, CDR1 is SGHDN, CDR2 FVKESK. The V and J ends lost 0 bases and 0 bases respectively, with 15 bases between them. The CDR3 runs to 18 residues. CDR3 sequence reads: CASSQDPRGRSSYNEQFF. In DNA form, the CDR3 reads TGTGCCAGCAGCCAAGACCCGCGCGGCAGAAGCTCCTACAATGAGCAGTTCTTC.

The rearrangement uses TRBV6-1 and TRBJ2-7, with a weak D call TRBD1 (6 bases). Trimming stripped 6 bases from V and 2 bases from J, with 11 bases between. The V gene's germline CDR1 is MNHNS and CDR2 SASEGT. This CDR3 has 13 amino acids. The CDR3 bases are TGTGCCAGCAGGGACAGAGGCACCTACGAGCAGTACTTC. This sequence encodes CASRDRGTYEQYF.